The rows below give T cell receptor beta chains drawn from one sample of a study of technical replicates of blood from four donors. Sequencing used immunoSEQ multiplex PCR; TCRdb keeps in-frame clones, though not all of them. The table lists some 87,000 clones, roughly 97% of them singletons. Sequenced: T cells isolated from PBMCs. These receptors all stem from a human donor in good health. CDR3s include the opening cysteine and the closing phenylalanine or tryptophan. A D gene is named only where the DNA matches it firmly. Size is omitted from some rows. Given values are once, few, many or a class for expanded clones.

J,V,D,size,CDR3,DNA
TRBJ2-1,TRBV19,-,-,CATTPDYDNEQFF,TGTGCCACCACCCCGGACTATGACAATGAGCAGTTCTTC
TRBJ1-1,TRBV19,-,-,CASNDINTEAFF,TGTGCCAGCAACGACATAAACACTGAAGCTTTCTTT
TRBJ2-1,TRBV4-2,-,-,CASSQERGSSYNEQFF,TGTGCCAGCAGCCAAGAAAGGGGTAGCTCCTACAATGAGCAGTTCTTC
TRBJ1-5,TRBV19,-,-,CASSLGLNQPQHF,TGTGCCAGTAGTCTAGGGCTCAATCAGCCCCAGCATTTT
TRBJ1-2,TRBV10-2,-,-,CASSADPGGNYGYTF,TGCGCCAGCAGTGCCGACCCGGGGGGGAACTATGGCTACACCTTC
TRBJ1-5,TRBV6-1,TRBD1,-,CASRPGQGYDQPQHF,TGTGCCAGCAGGCCGGGACAGGGTTACGATCAGCCCCAGCATTTT
TRBJ2-7,TRBV28,TRBD2,-,CASKPFRAGGPHEQYF,TGTGCCAGCAAACCCTTCCGAGCGGGAGGGCCCCACGAGCAGTACTTC
TRBJ1-4,TRBV7-9,TRBD1,-,CASSPRGQGQGEKLFF,TGTGCCAGCAGCCCCAGAGGACAGGGACAGGGTGAAAAACTGTTTTTT
TRBJ2-7,TRBV6-5,-,-,CASSYSMALNEQYF,TGTGCCAGCAGTTACTCCATGGCTCTCAACGAGCAGTACTTC
TRBJ1-3,TRBV5-1,-,-,CASSLAHRGSTIYF,TGCGCCAGCAGCTTGGCCCACCGTGGCAGCACCATATATTTT
TRBJ2-7,TRBV27,TRBD2,-,CASSFVSGFKTYEQYF,TGTGCCAGCAGTTTCGTTAGCGGGTTTAAAACCTACGAGCAGTACTTC
TRBJ2-1,TRBV14,TRBD2,-,CASSQGLGLAGFDEQFF,TGTGCCAGCAGCCAGGGATTAGGACTAGCGGGTTTCGATGAGCAGTTCTTC
TRBJ1-1,TRBV27,-,-,CASSRGRGGTEAFF,TGTGCCAGCAGTCGCGGGCGGGGGGGCACTGAAGCTTTCTTT
TRBJ2-3,TRBV2,-,-,CASSEVVAVSTDTQYF,TGTGCCAGCAGTGAAGTGGTAGCGGTAAGCACAGATACGCAGTATTTT
TRBJ1-1,TRBV19,TRBD1,-,CASTTVDRAAEAFF,TGTGCCAGTACGACGGTGGACAGGGCGGCTGAAGCTTTCTTT
TRBJ2-7,TRBV6-5,-,once,CASRSYSVYEQYF,TGTGCCAGCAGGAGCTATAGTGTGTACGAGCAGTACTTC
TRBJ2-3,TRBV6-1,-,-,CASRSTGTDTQYF,TGTGCCAGCAGATCAACAGGCACAGATACGCAGTATTTT
TRBJ1-1,TRBV4-1,-,-,CASSQESRGTEAFF,TGCGCCAGCAGCCAAGAATCGAGGGGGACTGAAGCTTTCTTT
TRBJ1-2,TRBV6-1,-,-,CASSEGRVPNYGYTF,TGTGCCAGCAGTGAAGGCAGGGTCCCTAACTATGGCTACACCTTC
TRBJ2-7,TRBV4-1,TRBD1,-,CASSQVLRGRYEQYF,TGCGCCAGCAGCCAAGTACTCAGGGGGCGGTACGAGCAGTACTTC
TRBJ2-2,TRBV9,TRBD1,once,CASSGGQGPTGELFF,TGTGCCAGCAGCGGGGGACAGGGACCCACCGGGGAGCTGTTTTTT
TRBJ2-5,TRBV27,TRBD1,-,CASKLRGQQETQYF,TGTGCCAGCAAACTAAGGGGACAGCAAGAGACCCAGTACTTC
TRBJ2-6,TRBV6-5,-,once,CASRRNSGANVLTF,TGTGCCAGCAGGCGGAACTCTGGGGCCAACGTCCTGACTTTC
TRBJ1-2,TRBV6-5,-,-,CASSWIGSSSAGGYTF,TGTGCCAGCAGTTGGATCGGCTCATCCAGTGCAGGTGGCTACACCTTC
TRBJ2-3,TRBV10-3,TRBD2,-,CAIIGAGESTDTQYF,TGTGCCATCATTGGGGCGGGAGAGAGCACAGATACGCAGTATTTT
TRBJ2-1,TRBV2,-,-,CASSEGLGEQFF,TGTGCCAGCAGTGAAGGGCTTGGTGAGCAGTTCTTC
TRBJ1-3,TRBV25-1,-,-,CASSEFTGMAGNTIYF,TGTGCCAGCAGTGAATTTACAGGAATGGCTGGAAACACCATATATTTT
TRBJ2-1,TRBV6-1,-,-,CASSSQISYNEQFF,TGTGCCAGCAGTTCCCAGATCTCCTACAATGAGCAGTTCTTC
TRBJ2-2,TRBV28,-,-,CASSFKWGRANTGELFF,TGTGCCAGCAGTTTTAAGTGGGGCAGGGCGAACACCGGGGAGCTGTTTTTT
TRBJ1-1,TRBV6-1,TRBD1,-,CASSERTGSNTEAFF,TGTGCCAGCAGTGAACGGACAGGATCCAACACTGAAGCTTTCTTT
TRBJ1-1,TRBV18,-,-,CASSPGANPEAFF,TGTGCCAGCTCTCCAGGGGCTAACCCTGAAGCTTTCTTT
TRBJ1-1,TRBV5-1,-,-,CASSLTGNTEAFF,TGCGCCAGCAGCTTGACGGGGAACACTGAAGCTTTCTTT
TRBJ1-1,TRBV28,TRBD1,-,CASSSWGQGYGTEAFF,TGTGCCAGCAGTTCCTGGGGACAGGGGTACGGCACTGAAGCTTTCTTT
TRBJ2-7,TRBV30,-,-,CAWSVRDIPYF,TGTGCCTGGAGTGTAAGGGACATCCCCTACTTC
TRBJ2-5,TRBV5-6,TRBD1,-,CASSSPQRDSQETQYF,TGTGCCAGCAGCTCTCCACAACGGGACAGCCAAGAGACCCAGTACTTC
TRBJ2-7,TRBV28,-,-,CATNNGPGLVNEQYF,TGTGCCACTAACAATGGGCCAGGGTTGGTGAACGAGCAGTACTTC
TRBJ1-6,TRBV6-5,TRBD1,-,CASRKDRVNSPLHF,TGTGCCAGCAGGAAGGACAGGGTAAATTCACCCCTCCACTTT
TRBJ1-1,TRBV7-9,TRBD1,-,CASSRSRTGGTEAFF,TGTGCCAGCAGCCGAAGTCGGACAGGGGGCACTGAAGCTTTCTTT
TRBJ2-7,TRBV7-9,TRBD2,-,CASSLVAVPGLANYEQYF,TGTGCCAGCAGCTTAGTGGCAGTACCGGGACTAGCGAACTACGAGCAGTACTTC
TRBJ2-7,TRBV25-1,TRBD1,-,CASSEGTGMYEQYF,TGTGCCAGCAGTGAGGGGACAGGGATGTACGAGCAGTACTTC
TRBJ2-2,TRBV14,TRBD1,-,CASSRRTGPTGELFF,TGTGCCAGCAGCAGAAGGACAGGGCCCACCGGGGAGCTGTTTTTT
TRBJ1-5,TRBV28,-,-,CASRPRQPPRPQHF,TGTGCCAGCAGACCAAGACAGCCACCGCGGCCCCAGCATTTT
TRBJ2-1,TRBV7-6,TRBD2,-,CASSLGRAREGSKDEQFF,TGTGCCAGCAGCTTAGGACGAGCGCGGGAGGGGTCGAAGGATGAGCAGTTCTTC
TRBJ1-2,TRBV4-1,-,-,CASSQDRGYGYTF,TGCGCCAGCAGCCAAGACAGGGGCTATGGCTACACCTTC
TRBJ1-2,TRBV6-4,-,-,CASSTRFGYGYTF,TGTGCCAGCAGTACCAGGTTCGGCTATGGCTACACCTTC
TRBJ2-1,TRBV6-1,TRBD2,once,CASSEAGVGRNEQFF,TGTGCCAGCAGTGAGGCGGGAGTGGGCCGCAATGAGCAGTTCTTC
TRBJ2-7,TRBV7-2,TRBD2,-,CASSGIPAGVYEQYF,TGTGCCAGCAGCGGAATCCCAGCGGGAGTCTACGAGCAGTACTTC
TRBJ2-5,TRBV5-1,-,-,CASSLEGEETQYF,TGCGCCAGCAGCTTGGAAGGGGAAGAGACCCAGTACTTC
TRBJ2-1,TRBV6-5,TRBD1,-,CASSYRLDRGYEQFF,TGTGCCAGCAGTTACAGGCTGGACAGGGGCTATGAGCAGTTCTTC
TRBJ2-6,TRBV7-8,-,-,CASSYTGSGANVLTF,TGTGCCAGCAGCTACACAGGGTCTGGGGCCAACGTCCTGACTTTC
TRBJ1-4,TRBV25-1,-,-,CASGGANEKLFF,TGTGCCAGCGGGGGGGCTAATGAAAAACTGTTTTTT
TRBJ2-3,TRBV7-9,-,-,CASSRPAGRTDTQYF,TGTGCCAGCAGCCGCCCCGCGGGGCGCACAGATACGCAGTATTTT
TRBJ1-1,TRBV30,-,-,CAWSAGVEAFF,TGTGCCTGGAGTGCCGGGGTTGAAGCTTTCTTT
TRBJ2-3,TRBV15,TRBD2,-,CATSGQGTSGKSTDTQYF,TGTGCCACCAGCGGCCAGGGGACTAGCGGGAAAAGCACAGATACGCAGTATTTT
TRBJ1-1,TRBV6-5,-,-,CASSYGFQMNTEAFF,TGTGCCAGCAGTTACGGTTTCCAGATGAACACTGAAGCTTTCTTT
TRBJ1-2,TRBV27,-,-,CASSLGGGYGYTF,TGTGCCAGCAGTTTGGGGGGGGGCTATGGCTACACCTTC
TRBJ1-2,TRBV4-1,TRBD1,-,CASRGRQGQSDGYTF,TGCGCCAGCAGAGGACGACAGGGGCAAAGTGATGGCTACACCTTC